The present entry profiles one T cell receptor (beta chain) with its context. Its antigen remains unidentified. These data originate in a study of CD4 T cells in relation to SARS-CoV-2 and coronaviruses. Profiling relied on immunoSEQ multiplex PCR, and the TCRdb table lists in-frame clones only, not all of them. The sample comprises 15,000 to 20,000 clones, around 75% of which are singletons, and 20% to 25% rests with the top ten. Unexposed donor CD4+ T cells date from about 2010-2019, before the COVID-19 pandemic. The cells were cultured for approximately 10 days before CD4+ T cells were isolated. The sequenced sample was CD4+ T cells from PBMCs, cultured in vitro. This TCR was recovered from a human donor in good health.

The CDR3: CASSPRQGWQYF. The CDR3 region has the DNA TGTGCCAGCAGTCCCCGACAGGGGTGGCAGTACTTC. J is TRBJ2-7 and V is TRBV28; 8 bases are shared with TRBD1. Germline CDR1 reads MDHEN; CDR2 reads SYDVKM. The CDR3 is 12 amino acids. V lost 5 bases, J lost 9 bases, and 6 bases stayed unmatched.